The 26 T cell receptor beta chains presented below share a single source sample, sequenced in a study of cytomegalovirus exposure and HLA in healthy donors. Measured with immunoSEQ multiplex PCR; TCRdb has only the in-frame clones, and not every one. The table includes about 140,000 clones, around four fifths detected once. Material for sequencing was PBMCs. These receptors all come from a woman aged 25 to 39 in good health and CMV-seronegative.

This rearrangement joins TRBV28 to TRBJ1-3; D is perhaps TRBD1 (6 bases). The length of the CDR3 is 15 residues. In germline, CDR1 is MDHEN, CDR2 SYDVKM. V was pared by 4 bases and J by 6 bases, with 16 bases between. CDR3: CASSSPRAGENTIYF. CDR3 nucleotides: TGTGCCAGCAGTTCGCCTAGGGCAGGGGAAAACACCATATATTTT.

The gene calls are TRBV2 and TRBJ2-5, with a possible D match to TRBD1 (5 bases). This CDR3 is built from 13 residues. V dropped 3 bases and J dropped 5 bases, with 10 bases sitting between them. The germline V gene has CDR1 SNHLY and CDR2 FYNNEI. CDR3 sequence reads: CASSDESGETQYF. CDR3 DNA: TGTGCCAGCAGTGATGAGTCAGGGGAGACCCAGTACTTC.

This clone occurred a few times. CDR3 sequence (DNA): TGTGCCAGCAGCGCTACAGGGAAGAGTGGAAACACCATATATTTT. It encodes CASSATGKSGNTIYF. The V call is TRBV9, the J call TRBJ1-3, with a tentative D call TRBD1 (6 bases). The germline CDR1 and CDR2 sequences are SGDLS and YYNGEE. This CDR3 spans 15 amino acids. V was trimmed by 3 bases and J by 3 bases, leaving 13 bases between them.

V gene TRBV28 combines with J gene TRBJ1-2; D unclear. Germline V gives CDR1 MDHEN, CDR2 SYDVKM. This CDR3 contains 14 residues. V lost 8 bases, J lost 8 bases, and 21 bases lay in between. CDR3 coding DNA: TGTGCCAGCTTACAATCTGGGGAGGAGAGAGGCTACACCTTC. Its protein is CASLQSGEERGYTF.

CDR3 region: CASSAGTGITNTIYF. The DNA for the CDR3 is TGTGCCAGCAGTGCCGGGACAGGGATAACGAACACCATATATTTT. This chain links TRBV6-1 with TRBJ1-3; 9 nucleotides align to TRBD1. CDR3 length equals 15 residues. The germline gives CDR1 MNHNS, CDR2 SASEGT. V dropped 4 bases and J dropped 7; count of bases not matched to a gene: 8.

V gene TRBV7-9 combines with J gene TRBJ1-1; D may be TRBD1 (6 bases). Per the germline V gene, CDR1 is SEHNR and CDR2 is FQNEAQ (reference sequence). This CDR3 is 14 amino acids long. Trimming took 3 bases from V and 1 from J, leaving 9 bases between them. The CDR3 DNA reads as TGTGCCAGCAGCTTGGACAGTGAGAACACTGAAGCTTTCTTT. Its translation: CASSLDSENTEAFF.

The chain has TRBV19 and TRBJ1-4, with a possible D match to TRBD1 (6 bases). Germline loops: CDR1 LNHDA, CDR2 SQIVND (reference sequence). V was clipped by 6 bases and J by 5 bases, with 19 bases between them. This CDR3 region has 16 residues. In DNA form, the CDR3 reads TGTGCCAGTAGGGGAAGGACAGCCAACCTGAATGAAAAACTGTTTTTT. This translates into CASRGRTANLNEKLFF.

The V call is TRBV30, the J call TRBJ1-1; 9 bases fit TRBD1. The V gene end was trimmed by 1 base and the J gene end by 4 bases; junction bases not matched to a gene: 1. The CDR3 has 13 amino acids. Germline values: CDR1 GTSNPN, CDR2 SVGIG (reference sequence). In DNA, the CDR3 is TGTGCCTGGAGTGGACAGGGGGGCACTGAAGCTTTCTTT. This sequence encodes CAWSGQGGTEAFF.

This chain joins TRBV7-2 and TRBJ1-5, with D perhaps matching TRBD1 (6 bases). This CDR3 contains 13 residues. Germline V gene data show CDR1 as SGHTA and CDR2 as FQGNSA. V was clipped by 5 bases and J by 4 bases, with 9 bases between them. The CDR3 DNA is TGTGCCAGCAGCCTAACAGGGAATCAGCCCCAGCATTTT. This gives the protein CASSLTGNQPQHF.

CDR3 bases: TGTGCCTGGAGTCTGACAGGGCCCGGGGAGCTGTTTTTT. Translation gives CAWSLTGPGELFF. V usage is TRBV30 and J usage is TRBJ2-2; 7 bases are shared with TRBD1. Germline CDR1 and CDR2: GTSNPN and SVGIG (reference sequence). The CDR3 is 13 amino acids. Losses at the gene ends were 2 bases for V and 6 bases for J; bases not matched to a gene: 3.

The rearrangement joins TRBV4-3 to TRBJ2-6; D unresolved. The germline V gene encodes CDR1 LGHNA and CDR2 YSLEER. V lost 0 bases, J lost 3 bases, and 12 bases lay in between. The CDR3 extends over 17 amino acids. CDR3 sequence (DNA): TGCGCCAGCAGCCAAGAAGCGTGGCTTGGTGGGGCCAACGTCCTGACTTTC. Protein: CASSQEAWLGGANVLTF.

This CDR3 reads CASGQFTYEQYF. CDR3 bases: TGTGCCTCGGGACAATTTACCTACGAGCAGTACTTC. The chain is built from TRBV30 and TRBJ2-7; D possibly corresponds to TRBD1 (6 bases). Germline CDR1 GTSNPN, CDR2 SVGIG (reference sequence). CDR3 length: 12 residues. V lost 7 bases and J lost 2, with 12 bases in between. The full variable domain, completed using reference TRBV30 and TRBJ2-7, is SQTIHQWPATLVQPVGSPLSLECTVEGTSNPNLYWYRQAAGRGLQLLFYSVGIGQISSEVPQNLSASRPQDRQFILSSKKLLLSDSGFYLCASGQFTYEQYFGPGTRLTVT.

The chain is built from TRBV7-9 and TRBJ1-1; tentatively, D is TRBD1 (5 bases). Germline V gene data show CDR1 as SEHNR and CDR2 as FQNEAQ (reference sequence). Trimming pared 7 bases from V and 1 base from J, leaving 13 bases between. This CDR3 region has 14 residues. CDR3 sequence: CASTERGWNTEAFF. The CDR3 nucleotides read TGTGCCAGCACCGAACGGGGGTGGAACACTGAAGCTTTCTTT.

The CDR3 bases are TGTGCCAGCAGCCAACAGGTTTTTAGGCCGAAGACCCAGTACTTC. It specifies CASSQQVFRPKTQYF. The chain recombines TRBV28 with TRBJ2-5; a weak D match, TRBD1 (5 bases). V lost 6 bases and J 6 bases, leaving 20 bases between the germline ends. The CDR3 spans 15 residues. Germline CDR1 reads MDHEN; CDR2 reads SYDVKM.

The chain combines TRBV4-3 with TRBJ1-1, with D uncertain. The V and J ends lost 1 base and 2 bases respectively, with 8 bases between them. CDR3 length: 14 amino acids. Germline V CDR1 and CDR2: LGHNA, YSLEER. The CDR3 DNA reads TGCGCCAGCAGCCAAGGGTTGGCCAACACTGAAGCTTTCTTT. This codes for CASSQGLANTEAFF.

This chain uses TRBV19 with TRBJ2-6, with 7 bases identical to TRBD1. Germline CDR1 LNHDA, CDR2 SQIVND (reference sequence). J lost 2 bases, V lost 6 bases, and 4 bases had no gene match. CDR3 length: 15 residues. The CDR3 DNA reads TGTGCCAGTAGCCCTCAGGGGGCTGGGGCCAACGTCCTGACTTTC. It yields the protein CASSPQGAGANVLTF.

The chain carries TRBV5-1 and TRBJ1-3; D is perhaps TRBD1 (6 bases). Germline CDR1 SGHRS, CDR2 YFSETQ. CDR3 length: 15 residues. V was trimmed by 0 bases and J by 4 bases, leaving 11 bases between them. The CDR3 reads CASSLAGVYGNTIYF. For the CDR3, the DNA is TGCGCCAGCAGCTTGGCAGGGGTTTACGGAAACACCATATATTTT.

This clone was seen once. The V and J genes are TRBV19 and TRBJ2-2, with TRBD1 as a possible D gene (7 bases). Germline V gives CDR1 LNHDA, CDR2 SQIVND (reference sequence). Trimming took 1 base from V and 1 from J, leaving 10 bases between them. There are 16 residues in the CDR3. For the CDR3, the DNA is TGTGCCAGTAGTATAGGACAGGGACTGAACACCGGGGAGCTGTTTTTT. Protein product: CASSIGQGLNTGELFF.

V gene TRBV28 combines with J gene TRBJ2-3; 9 bases align to TRBD1. The CDR3 is 13 amino acids. Trimming took 6 bases from V and 9 from J; bases not matched to a gene: 7. Germline V gene sequence: CDR1 MDHEN, CDR2 SYDVKM. The CDR3 protein is CASRTGGLGTQYF. The CDR3 region has the DNA TGTGCCAGCAGGACAGGGGGGCTGGGGACGCAGTATTTT.

The J gene is TRBJ1-6, the V gene TRBV11-1; the D is unclear. The CDR3 has 13 residues. V lost 5 bases and J lost 9, with 11 bases in between. Germline assignment: CDR1 SGHAT and CDR2 FQDESV (reference sequence). CDR3 sequence: CASSNQAGSPLHF. In DNA form, the CDR3 reads TGTGCCAGCAGCAATCAGGCGGGTTCACCCCTCCACTTT.

The rearrangement links TRBV5-6 to TRBJ1-1; D is unresolved. This CDR3 contains 17 residues. Trimming shortened V by 2 bases and J by 4 bases, and 21 bases separated the two germline ends. The germline V gene encodes CDR1 SGHDT and CDR2 YYEEEE. The chain's CDR3 is CASSLRGGARSGTEAFF. In DNA form, the CDR3 reads TGTGCCAGCAGCTTAAGAGGTGGCGCTAGGTCGGGCACTGAAGCTTTCTTT.

The chain joins TRBV7-9 to TRBJ1-5; D unclear. V was shortened by 5 bases and J by 4 bases, with 9 bases between the two germline ends. Per the germline V gene, CDR1 is SEHNR and CDR2 is FQNEAQ (reference sequence). The CDR3 length is 13 residues. CDR3 protein: CASSLTDNQPQHF. The CDR3 bases are TGTGCCAGCAGCCTTACAGATAATCAGCCCCAGCATTTT.

This clone has only a few counts. The genes are TRBV7-3 and TRBJ2-2, with 11 bases aligning to TRBD2. This CDR3 comprises 15 residues. In germline, CDR1 is SGHTA, CDR2 FQGTGA. V was pared by 5 bases and J by 3 bases, with 2 bases of the junction left unmatched. Written as DNA, the CDR3 is TGTGCCAGCAGCCCGGGACTAGCGGACACCGGGGAGCTGTTTTTT. It is translated as CASSPGLADTGELFF. Variable domain in full (rest from reference TRBV7-3 and TRBJ2-2): GAGVSQTPSNKVTEKGKYVELRCDPISGHTALYWYRQSLGQGPEFLIYFQGTGAADDSGLPNDRFFAVRPEGSVSTLKIQRTERGDSAVYLCASSPGLADTGELFFGEGSRLTVL.

The V and J genes are TRBV4-2 and TRBJ1-2, with a weak D call TRBD1 (5 bases). There are 16 residues in the CDR3. The germline V gene encodes CDR1 LGHNA and CDR2 YNFKEQ. Trimming removed 0 bases at V and 8 bases at J, with 19 bases between. The CDR3 here is CASSQDRFQGGSGYTF. The DNA for the CDR3 is TGTGCCAGCAGCCAAGATCGATTCCAGGGAGGTTCGGGCTACACCTTC.

For the CDR3, the DNA is TGCGCCAGCAGCCAAGGAATCGGCTACGAGCAGTACTTC. Its protein is CASSQGIGYEQYF. The V gene is TRBV4-1, the J gene TRBJ2-7; unclear D gene. Germline CDR1 is MGHRA and CDR2 is YSYEKL. This CDR3 spans 13 amino acids. Trimming took off 1 base at V and 3 bases at J, with 7 bases between the two ends.

This rearrangement joins TRBV4-1 to TRBJ1-2, with a possible D match to TRBD1 (6 bases). The germline gives CDR1 MGHRA, CDR2 YSYEKL. This CDR3 region has 15 residues. V was cut by 4 bases and J by 5 bases, with 17 bases left in between. The CDR3: CASSLETGPSYGYTF. CDR3 nucleotide sequence: TGCGCCAGCAGCCTTGAGACAGGCCCGTCTTATGGCTACACCTTC.